Listed here is a single T cell receptor beta chain. What it recognizes is unknown. Its ends do not fully match the called genes, so a read error is possible. The record originates from a study of cytomegalovirus exposure and HLA in healthy donors. Study-wide findings and caveats: Rarity characterized most TCR sequences, yet some public TCRs appeared in many donors. Investigators reported under 200 TCR beta chains as tied to cytomegalovirus.

The germline V gene encodes CDR1 LGHNA and CDR2 YSLEER. The CDR3 consists of 13 residues. PCR employed 60 Vbeta and 13 Jbeta primers. TCRdb keeps only in-frame clones here, not all; method: immunoSEQ multiplex PCR. In the table there are approximately 190,000 clones, 82% of which are singletons. V is TRBV4-3 and J is TRBJ2-3, with D perhaps TRBD1 (5 bases). The TCR was taken from a boy between 2 and 10 years old in good health and CMV-seronegative. Sequencing was done on a sample of PBMCs. This CDR3 reads CASSQEGTGTQYF. The CDR3 region has the DNA TGCGCCAGCAGCCAAGAAGGCACAGGTACGCAGTATTTT.